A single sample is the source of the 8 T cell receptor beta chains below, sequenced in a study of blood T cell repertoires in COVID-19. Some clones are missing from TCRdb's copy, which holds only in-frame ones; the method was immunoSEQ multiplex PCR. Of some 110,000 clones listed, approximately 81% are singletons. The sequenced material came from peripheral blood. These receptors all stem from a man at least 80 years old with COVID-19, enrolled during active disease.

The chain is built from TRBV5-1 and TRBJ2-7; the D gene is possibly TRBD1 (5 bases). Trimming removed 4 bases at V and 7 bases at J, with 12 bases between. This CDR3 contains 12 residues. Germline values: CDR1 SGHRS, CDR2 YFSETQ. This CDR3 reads CASSPDSLEQYF. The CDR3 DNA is TGCGCCAGCAGCCCAGACAGCTTAGAGCAGTACTTC.

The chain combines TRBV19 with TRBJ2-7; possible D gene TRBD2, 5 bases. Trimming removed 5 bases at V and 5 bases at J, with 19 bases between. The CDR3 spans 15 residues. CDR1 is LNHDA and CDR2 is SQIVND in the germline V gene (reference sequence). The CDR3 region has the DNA TGTGCCAGTAGTCCCTGGCGAGAGGGCCGCCACGAGCAGTACTTC. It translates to CASSPWREGRHEQYF.

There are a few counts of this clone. CDR3 residues: CASSTSPGQGNTGELFF. DNA of the CDR3: TGTGCCAGCAGTACATCGCCGGGACAGGGAAACACCGGGGAGCTGTTTTTT. The J gene is TRBJ2-2, the V gene TRBV27; 9 nucleotides line up with TRBD1. The CDR3 has 17 amino acids. The germline gives CDR1 MNHEY, CDR2 SMNVEV (reference sequence). V dropped 5 bases and J dropped 2; count of bases not matched to a gene: 9.

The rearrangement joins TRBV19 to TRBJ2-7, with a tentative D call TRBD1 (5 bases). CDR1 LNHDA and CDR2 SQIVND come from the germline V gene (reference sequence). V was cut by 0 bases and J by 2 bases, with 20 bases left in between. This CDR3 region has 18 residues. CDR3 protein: CASSIDPSPFDSTYEQYF. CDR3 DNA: TGTGCCAGTAGTATAGATCCATCTCCCTTCGACAGTACCTACGAGCAGTACTTC.

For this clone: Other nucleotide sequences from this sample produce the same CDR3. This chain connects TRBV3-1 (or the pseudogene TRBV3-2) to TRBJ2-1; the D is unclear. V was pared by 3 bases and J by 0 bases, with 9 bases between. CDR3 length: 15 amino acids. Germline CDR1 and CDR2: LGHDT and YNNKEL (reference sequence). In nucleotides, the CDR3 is TGTGCCAGCAGCCAGACGGGTGACTCCTACAATGAGCAGTTCTTC. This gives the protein CASSQTGDSYNEQFF.

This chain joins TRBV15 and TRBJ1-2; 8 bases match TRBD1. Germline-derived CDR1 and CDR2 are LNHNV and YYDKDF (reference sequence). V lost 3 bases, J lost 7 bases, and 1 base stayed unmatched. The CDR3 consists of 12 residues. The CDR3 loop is CATSRTGVGYTF. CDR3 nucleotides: TGTGCCACCAGCAGGACAGGGGTTGGCTACACCTTC.

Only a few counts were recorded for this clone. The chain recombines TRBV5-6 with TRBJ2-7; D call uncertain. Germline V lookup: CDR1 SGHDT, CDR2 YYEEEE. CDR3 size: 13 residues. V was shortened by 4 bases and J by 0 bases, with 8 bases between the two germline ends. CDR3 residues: CASSPESSYEQYF. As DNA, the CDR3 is TGTGCCAGCAGCCCGGAGAGCTCCTACGAGCAGTACTTC.

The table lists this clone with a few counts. CDR3 residues: CASSPQNRNTEAFF. DNA of the CDR3: TGTGCCAGCTCACCCCAAAACAGGAACACTGAAGCTTTCTTT. The V call is TRBV18, the J call TRBJ1-1; no firm D call. Trimming removed 3 bases at V and 1 base at J, with 9 bases between. The CDR3 sequence is 14 residues long. Germline V gene sequence: CDR1 KGHSH, CDR2 LQKENI.